Below, one TCR beta chain is given with its context. This entry comes from a study of blood T cells in healthy people across ages. Healthy Caucasians from Russia aged about 6 to 95 served as donors. A second PCR, run for about 7 to 11 cycles, used a sample-barcoded 5' primer plus a J-beta primer mix. The authors tagged each cDNA molecule using a template-switch adaptor with 12 random nucleotides. TCRdb fed the 5' RACE reads into MiXCR, producing one record per CDR3 protein. The table shows 1.5 million to 2 million distinct CDR3 sequences, with about 50% occurring only once. The CDR3 is 12 amino acids. V gave up 0 bases and J gave up 6 bases, with 9 bases separating them. Germline V CDR1 and CDR2: DFQATT, SNEGSKA (reference sequence).

This receptor was obtained from a woman between 40 and 50 years old in good health. The sequencing sample was made of blood. This sequence joins TRBV20-1 and TRBJ2-7, with D tentatively TRBD1 (6 bases). As DNA, the CDR3 is TGCAGTGCTAGAGAGGGACATTCCGAGCAGTACTTC. This gives the protein CSAREGHSEQYF.